Sequencing of this T cell receptor beta chain was carried out in a study of Tregs in tolerant kidney transplant recipients. Trimming took off 6 bases at V and 2 bases at J, with 13 bases between the two ends. The CDR3 sequence is 14 residues long. Germline V gene lookup returns CDR1 MNHNS and CDR2 SASEGT. The method was immunoSEQ multiplex PCR; TCRdb's version includes in-frame clones alone and lacks a portion of them. The sample contains just under 65,000 clones, roughly 98% of which appear only once. This clonotype was sampled from a human donor who received a combined kidney and bone marrow transplant. The sequencing here drew on Tregs from blood, taken before the transplant. The chain is built from TRBV6-1 and TRBJ1-1; perhaps TRBD1 as D (6 bases). The CDR3 protein is CASSRRGGNTEAFF. The CDR3 nucleotides read TGTGCCAGCAGCCGAAGGGGGGGAAACACTGAAGCTTTCTTT.